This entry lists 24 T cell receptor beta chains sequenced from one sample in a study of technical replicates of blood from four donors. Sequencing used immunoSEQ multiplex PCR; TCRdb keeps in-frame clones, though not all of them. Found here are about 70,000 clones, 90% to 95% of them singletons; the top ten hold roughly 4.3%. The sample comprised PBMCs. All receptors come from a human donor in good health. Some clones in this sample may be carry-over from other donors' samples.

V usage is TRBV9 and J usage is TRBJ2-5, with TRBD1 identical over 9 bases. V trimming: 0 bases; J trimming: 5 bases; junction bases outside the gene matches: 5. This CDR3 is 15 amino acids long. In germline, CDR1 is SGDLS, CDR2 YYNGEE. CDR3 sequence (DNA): TGTGCCAGCAGCGTAGGGGACAGGGCTAGGGAGACCCAGTACTTC. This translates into CASSVGDRARETQYF. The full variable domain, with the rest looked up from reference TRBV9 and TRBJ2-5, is DSGVTQTPKHLITATGQRVTLRCSPRSGDLSVYWYQQSLDQGLQFLIQYYNGEERAKGNILERFSAQQFPDLHSELNLSSLELGDSALYFCASSVGDRARETQYFGPGTRLLVL.

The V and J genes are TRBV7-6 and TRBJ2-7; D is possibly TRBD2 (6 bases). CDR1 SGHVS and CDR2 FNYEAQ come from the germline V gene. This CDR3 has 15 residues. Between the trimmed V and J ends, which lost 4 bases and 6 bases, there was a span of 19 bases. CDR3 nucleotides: TGTGCCAGCAGCTCACTACCCACGGGAGCCGGCGAGCAGTACTTC. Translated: CASSSLPTGAGEQYF. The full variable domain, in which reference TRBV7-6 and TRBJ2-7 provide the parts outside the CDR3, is GAGVSQSPRYKVTKRGQDVALRCDPISGHVSLYWYRQALGQGPEFLTYFNYEAQQDKSGLPNDRFSAERPEGSISTLTIQRTEQRDSAMYRCASSSLPTGAGEQYFGPGTRLTVT.

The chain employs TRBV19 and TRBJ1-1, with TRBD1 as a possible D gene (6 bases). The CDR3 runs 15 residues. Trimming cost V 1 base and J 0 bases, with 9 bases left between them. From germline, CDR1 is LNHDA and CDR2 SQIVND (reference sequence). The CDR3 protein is CASSIGGHLNTEAFF. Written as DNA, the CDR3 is TGTGCCAGTAGTATAGGGGGACATTTGAACACTGAAGCTTTCTTT. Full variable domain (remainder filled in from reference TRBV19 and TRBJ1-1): DGGITQSPKYLFRKEGQNVTLSCEQNLNHDAMYWYRQDPGQGLRLIYYSQIVNDFQKGDIAEGYSVSREKKESFPLTVTSAQKNPTAFYLCASSIGGHLNTEAFFGQGTRLTVV.

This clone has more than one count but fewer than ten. The CDR3 reads CASSLVDRTNYGYTF. The CDR3 nucleotides read TGTGCCAGCAGCTTAGTTGACAGAACTAACTATGGCTACACCTTC. This chain joins TRBV7-9 and TRBJ1-2; possibly TRBD1 for D (5 bases). This CDR3 spans 15 amino acids. CDR1 and CDR2 from the germline V gene are SEHNR and FQNEAQ (reference sequence). Trimming stripped 1 base from V and 0 bases from J, with 9 bases between.

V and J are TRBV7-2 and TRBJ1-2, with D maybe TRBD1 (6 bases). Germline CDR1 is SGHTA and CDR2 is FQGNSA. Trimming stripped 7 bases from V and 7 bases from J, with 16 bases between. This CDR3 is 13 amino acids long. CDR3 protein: CASTFPDSSGYTF. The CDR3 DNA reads TGTGCCAGCACCTTCCCGGACAGCTCTGGCTACACCTTC.

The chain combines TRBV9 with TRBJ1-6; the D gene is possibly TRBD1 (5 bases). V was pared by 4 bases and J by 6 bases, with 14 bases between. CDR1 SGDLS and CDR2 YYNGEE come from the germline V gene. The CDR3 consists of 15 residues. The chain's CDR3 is CASSPVGGVNSPLHF. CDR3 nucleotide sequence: TGTGCCAGCAGCCCAGTCGGGGGAGTTAATTCACCCCTCCACTTT.

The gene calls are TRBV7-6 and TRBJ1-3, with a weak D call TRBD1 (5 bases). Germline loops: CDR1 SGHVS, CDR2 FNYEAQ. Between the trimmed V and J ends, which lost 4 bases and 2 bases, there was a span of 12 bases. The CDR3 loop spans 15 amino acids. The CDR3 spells CASSSSGGAGNTIYF. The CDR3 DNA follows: TGTGCCAGCAGCTCCTCGGGAGGGGCTGGAAACACCATATATTTT.

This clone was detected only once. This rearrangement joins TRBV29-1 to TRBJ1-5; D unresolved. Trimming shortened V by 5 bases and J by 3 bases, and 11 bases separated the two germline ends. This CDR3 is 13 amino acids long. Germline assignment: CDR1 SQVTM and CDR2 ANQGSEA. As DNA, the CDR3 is TGCAGCGTTTGTCAAGGACTCAATCAGCCCCAGCATTTT. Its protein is CSVCQGLNQPQHF.

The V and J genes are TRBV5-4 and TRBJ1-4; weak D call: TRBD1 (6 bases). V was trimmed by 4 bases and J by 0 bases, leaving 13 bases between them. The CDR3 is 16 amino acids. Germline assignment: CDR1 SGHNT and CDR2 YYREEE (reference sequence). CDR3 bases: TGTGCCAGCAGCCGTGGACAGTATGCAACTAATGAAAAACTGTTTTTT. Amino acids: CASSRGQYATNEKLFF.

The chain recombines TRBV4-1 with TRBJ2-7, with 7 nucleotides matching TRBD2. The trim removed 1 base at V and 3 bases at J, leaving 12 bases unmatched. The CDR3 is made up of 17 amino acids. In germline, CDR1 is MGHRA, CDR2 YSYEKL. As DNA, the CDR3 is TGCGCCAGCAGCCAAGGGATCGTATGGCGGGGGAACTACGAGCAGTACTTC. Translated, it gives CASSQGIVWRGNYEQYF.

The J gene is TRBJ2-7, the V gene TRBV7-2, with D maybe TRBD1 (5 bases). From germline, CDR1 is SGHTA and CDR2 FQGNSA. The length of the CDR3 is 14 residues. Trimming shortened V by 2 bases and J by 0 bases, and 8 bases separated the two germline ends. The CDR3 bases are TGTGCCAGCAGCTTACAGGGTAGCTCCTACGAGCAGTACTTC. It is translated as CASSLQGSSYEQYF.

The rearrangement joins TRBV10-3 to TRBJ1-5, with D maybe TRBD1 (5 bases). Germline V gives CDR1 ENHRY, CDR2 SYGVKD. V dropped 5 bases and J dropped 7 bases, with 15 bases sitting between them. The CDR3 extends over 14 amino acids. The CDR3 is CAISRQGGGQPQHF. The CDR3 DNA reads TGTGCCATCAGTCGGCAGGGAGGAGGCCAGCCCCAGCATTTT.

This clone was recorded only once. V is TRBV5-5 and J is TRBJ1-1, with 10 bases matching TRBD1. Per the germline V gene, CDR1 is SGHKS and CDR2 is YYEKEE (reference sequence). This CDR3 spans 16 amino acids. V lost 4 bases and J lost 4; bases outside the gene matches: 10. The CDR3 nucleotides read TGTGCCAGCAGCGACAGGGGGCGCGGGTTGGGCACTGAAGCTTTCTTT. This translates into CASSDRGRGLGTEAFF.

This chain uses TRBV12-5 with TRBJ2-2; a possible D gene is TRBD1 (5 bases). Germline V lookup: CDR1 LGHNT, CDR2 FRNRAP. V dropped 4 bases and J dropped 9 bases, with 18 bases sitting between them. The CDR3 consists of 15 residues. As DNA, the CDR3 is TGTGCTAGTGGTTCCCAGGGCCCCACGATCCGGGAGCTGTTTTTT. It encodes CASGSQGPTIRELFF.

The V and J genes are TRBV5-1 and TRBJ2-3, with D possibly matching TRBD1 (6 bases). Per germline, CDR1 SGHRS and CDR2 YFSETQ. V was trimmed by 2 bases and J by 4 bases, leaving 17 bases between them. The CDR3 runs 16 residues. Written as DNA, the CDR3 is TGCGCCAGCAGCTTCGCGACCCCCAGGGGCTCAGATACGCAGTATTTT. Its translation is CASSFATPRGSDTQYF.

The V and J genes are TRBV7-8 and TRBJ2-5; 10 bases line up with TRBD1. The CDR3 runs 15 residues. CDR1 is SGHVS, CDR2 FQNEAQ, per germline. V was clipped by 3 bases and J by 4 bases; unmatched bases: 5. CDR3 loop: CASSLGGQGPETQYF. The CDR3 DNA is TGTGCCAGCAGCTTGGGGGGACAGGGGCCAGAGACCCAGTACTTC.

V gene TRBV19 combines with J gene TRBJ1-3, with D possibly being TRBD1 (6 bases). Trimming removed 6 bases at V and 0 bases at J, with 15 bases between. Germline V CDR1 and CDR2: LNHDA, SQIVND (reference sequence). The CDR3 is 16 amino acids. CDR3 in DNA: TGTGCCAGTAGCACACGAAGGGACATCTCTGGAAACACCATATATTTT. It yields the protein CASSTRRDISGNTIYF.

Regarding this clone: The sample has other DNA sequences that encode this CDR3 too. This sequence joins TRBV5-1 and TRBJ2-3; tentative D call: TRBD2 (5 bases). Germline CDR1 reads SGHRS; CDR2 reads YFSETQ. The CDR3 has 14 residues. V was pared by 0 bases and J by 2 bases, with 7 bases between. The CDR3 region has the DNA TGCGCCAGCAGCTTGGGCGGGTACACAGATACGCAGTATTTT. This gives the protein CASSLGGYTDTQYF. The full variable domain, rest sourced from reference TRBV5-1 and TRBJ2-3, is KAGVTQTPRYLIKTRGQQVTLSCSPISGHRSVSWYQQTPGQGLQFLFEYFSETQRNKGNFPGRFSGRQFSNSRSEMNVSTLELGDSALYLCASSLGGYTDTQYFGPGTRLTVL.

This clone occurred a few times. CDR3 protein: CASLGPGLGPQETQYF. CDR3 bases: TGTGCCAGCTTGGGGCCAGGATTGGGGCCTCAAGAGACCCAGTACTTC. V is TRBV2 and J is TRBJ2-5, with D perhaps TRBD1 (5 bases). Per germline, CDR1 SNHLY and CDR2 FYNNEI. Trimming took off 8 bases at V and 2 bases at J, with 21 bases between the two ends. The CDR3 runs 16 residues.

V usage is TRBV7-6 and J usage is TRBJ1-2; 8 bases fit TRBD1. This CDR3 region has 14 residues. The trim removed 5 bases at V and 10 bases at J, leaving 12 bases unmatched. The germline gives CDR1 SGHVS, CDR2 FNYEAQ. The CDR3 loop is CASSNALGQEDYTF. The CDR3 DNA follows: TGTGCCAGCAGCAACGCCTTGGGACAGGAGGACTACACCTTC.

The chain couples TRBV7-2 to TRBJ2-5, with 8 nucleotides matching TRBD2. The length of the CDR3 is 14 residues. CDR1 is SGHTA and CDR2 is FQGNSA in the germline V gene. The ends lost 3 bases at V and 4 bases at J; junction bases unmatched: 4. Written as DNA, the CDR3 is TGTGCCAGCAGCTTCGGCGGGGGGCCAGAGACCCAGTACTTC. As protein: CASSFGGGPETQYF.

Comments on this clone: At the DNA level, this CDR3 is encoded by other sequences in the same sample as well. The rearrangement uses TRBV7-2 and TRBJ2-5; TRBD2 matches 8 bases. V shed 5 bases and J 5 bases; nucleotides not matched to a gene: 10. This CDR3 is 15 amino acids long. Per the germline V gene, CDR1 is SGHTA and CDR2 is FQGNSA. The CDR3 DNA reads TGTGCCAGCAGCCCCCGATTCGGGGGGGGTGAGACCCAGTACTTC. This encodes CASSPRFGGGETQYF.

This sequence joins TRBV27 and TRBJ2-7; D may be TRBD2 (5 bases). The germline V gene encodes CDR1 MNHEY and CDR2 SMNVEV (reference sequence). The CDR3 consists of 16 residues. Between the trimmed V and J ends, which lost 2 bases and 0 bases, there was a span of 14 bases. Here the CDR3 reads CASSLRGSSSSYEQYF. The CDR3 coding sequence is TGTGCCAGCAGTTTAAGAGGGAGCTCTAGCTCCTACGAGCAGTACTTC.

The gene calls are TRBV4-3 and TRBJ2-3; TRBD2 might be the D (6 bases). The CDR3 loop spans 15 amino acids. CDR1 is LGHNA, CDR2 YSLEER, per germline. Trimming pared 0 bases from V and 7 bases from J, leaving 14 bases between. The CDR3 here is CASSQETPGGYTQYF. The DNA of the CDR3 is TGCGCCAGCAGCCAAGAAACCCCCGGGGGTTATACGCAGTATTTT.